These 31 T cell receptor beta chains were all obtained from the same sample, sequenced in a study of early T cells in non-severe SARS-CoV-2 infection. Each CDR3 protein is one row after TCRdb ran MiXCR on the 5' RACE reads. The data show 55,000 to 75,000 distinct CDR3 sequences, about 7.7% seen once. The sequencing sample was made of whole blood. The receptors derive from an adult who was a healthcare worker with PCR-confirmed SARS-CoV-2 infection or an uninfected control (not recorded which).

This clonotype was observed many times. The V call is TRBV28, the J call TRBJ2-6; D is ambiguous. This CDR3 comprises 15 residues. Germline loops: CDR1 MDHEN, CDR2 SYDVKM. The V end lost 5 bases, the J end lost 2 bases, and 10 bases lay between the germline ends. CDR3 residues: CASSVPLAGANVLTF. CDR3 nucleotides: TGTGCCAGCAGTGTTCCTTTAGCTGGGGCCAACGTCCTGACTTTC.

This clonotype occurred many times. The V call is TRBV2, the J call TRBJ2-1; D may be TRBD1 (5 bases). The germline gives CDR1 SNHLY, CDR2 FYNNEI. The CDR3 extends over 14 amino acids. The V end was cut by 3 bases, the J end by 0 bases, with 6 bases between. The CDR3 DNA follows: TGTGCCAGCAGTGACAGGGTCTCCTACAATGAGCAGTTCTTC. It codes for CASSDRVSYNEQFF.

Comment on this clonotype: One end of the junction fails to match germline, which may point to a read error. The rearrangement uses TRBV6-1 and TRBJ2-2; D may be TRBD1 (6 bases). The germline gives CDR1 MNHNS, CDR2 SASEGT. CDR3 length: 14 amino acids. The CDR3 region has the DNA TGTGCCACCCAGCGGCCCGGGGACACCGTGGAGCTGTTTTTT. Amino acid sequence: CATQRPGDTVELFF.

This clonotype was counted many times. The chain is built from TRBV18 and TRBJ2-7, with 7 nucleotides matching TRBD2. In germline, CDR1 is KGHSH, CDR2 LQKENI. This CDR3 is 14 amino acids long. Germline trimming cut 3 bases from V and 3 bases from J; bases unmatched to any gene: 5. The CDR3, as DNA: TGTGCCAGCTCACCGGGAGGGTACCACTACGAGCAGTACTTC. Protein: CASSPGGYHYEQYF.

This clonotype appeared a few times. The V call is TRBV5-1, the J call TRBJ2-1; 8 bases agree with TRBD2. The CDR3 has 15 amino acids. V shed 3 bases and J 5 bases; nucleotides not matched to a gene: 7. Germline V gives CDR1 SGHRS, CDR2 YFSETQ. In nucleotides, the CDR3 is TGCGCCAGCAGCTCCGGTACTAGCGGAGACAATGAGCAGTTCTTC. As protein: CASSSGTSGDNEQFF.

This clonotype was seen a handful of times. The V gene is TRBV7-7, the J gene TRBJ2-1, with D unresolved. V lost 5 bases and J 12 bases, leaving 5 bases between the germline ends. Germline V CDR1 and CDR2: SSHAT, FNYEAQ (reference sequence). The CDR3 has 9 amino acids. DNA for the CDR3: TGTGCCAGCAGCCCCTGGCAGTTCTTC. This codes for CASSPWQFF. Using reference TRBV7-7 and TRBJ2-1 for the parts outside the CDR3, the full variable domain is GAGVSQSPRYKVTKRGQDVTLRCDPISSHATLYWYQQALGQGPEFLTYFNYEAQPDKSGLPSDRFSAERPEGSISTLTIQRTEQRDSAMYRCASSPWQFFGPGTRLTVL.

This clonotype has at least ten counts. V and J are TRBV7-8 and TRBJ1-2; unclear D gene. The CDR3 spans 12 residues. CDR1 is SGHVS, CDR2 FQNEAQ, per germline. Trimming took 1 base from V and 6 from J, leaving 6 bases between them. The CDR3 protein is CASSLGSNGYTF. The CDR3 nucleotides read TGTGCCAGCAGCTTAGGGTCTAATGGCTACACCTTC.

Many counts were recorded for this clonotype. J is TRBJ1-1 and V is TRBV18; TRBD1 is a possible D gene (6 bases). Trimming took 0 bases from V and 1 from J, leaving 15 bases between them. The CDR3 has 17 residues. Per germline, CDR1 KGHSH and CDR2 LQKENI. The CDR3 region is CASSPPTGWGSNTEAFF. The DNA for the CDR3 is TGTGCCAGCTCACCACCCACAGGGTGGGGTTCGAACACTGAAGCTTTCTTT.

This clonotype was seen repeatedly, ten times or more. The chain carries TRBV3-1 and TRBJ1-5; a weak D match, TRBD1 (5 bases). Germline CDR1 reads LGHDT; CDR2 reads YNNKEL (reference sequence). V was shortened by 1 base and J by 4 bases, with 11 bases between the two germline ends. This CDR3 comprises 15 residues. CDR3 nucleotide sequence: TGTGCCAGCAGCCAAGGGGGCAGGGTTAATCAGCCCCAGCATTTT. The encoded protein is CASSQGGRVNQPQHF.

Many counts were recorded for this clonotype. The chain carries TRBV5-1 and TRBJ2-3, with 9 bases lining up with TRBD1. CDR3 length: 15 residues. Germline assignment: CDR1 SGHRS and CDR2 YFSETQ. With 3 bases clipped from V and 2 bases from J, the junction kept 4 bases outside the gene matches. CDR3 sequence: CASSWTGANTDTQYF. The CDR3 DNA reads TGCGCCAGCAGCTGGACAGGGGCCAACACAGATACGCAGTATTTT.

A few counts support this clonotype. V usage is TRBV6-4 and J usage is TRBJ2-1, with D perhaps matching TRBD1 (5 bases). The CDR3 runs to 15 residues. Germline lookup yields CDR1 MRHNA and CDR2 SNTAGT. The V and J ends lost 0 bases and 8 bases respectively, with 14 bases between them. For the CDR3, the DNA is TGTGCCAGCAGTGACTCTGGCGACAGTACCCATGAGCAGTTCTTC. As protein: CASSDSGDSTHEQFF.

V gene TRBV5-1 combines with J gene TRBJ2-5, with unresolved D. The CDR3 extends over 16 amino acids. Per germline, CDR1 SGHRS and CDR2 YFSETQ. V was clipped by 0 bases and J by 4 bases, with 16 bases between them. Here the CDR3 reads CASSLAGDPTGETQYF. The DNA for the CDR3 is TGCGCCAGCAGCTTGGCCGGAGATCCGACGGGAGAGACCCAGTACTTC.

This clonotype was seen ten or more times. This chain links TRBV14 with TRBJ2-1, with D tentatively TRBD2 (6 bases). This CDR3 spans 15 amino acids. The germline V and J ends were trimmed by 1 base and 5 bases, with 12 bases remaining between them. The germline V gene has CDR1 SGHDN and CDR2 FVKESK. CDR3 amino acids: CASSQVGRDHNEQFF. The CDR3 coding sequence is TGTGCCAGCAGCCAAGTGGGGCGGGATCACAATGAGCAGTTCTTC.

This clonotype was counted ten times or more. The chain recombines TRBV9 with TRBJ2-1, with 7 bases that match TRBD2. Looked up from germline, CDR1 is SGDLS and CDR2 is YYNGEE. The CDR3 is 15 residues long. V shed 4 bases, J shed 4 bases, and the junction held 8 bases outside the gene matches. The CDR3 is CASSPGGTQYNEQFF. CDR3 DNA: TGTGCCAGCAGCCCGGGGGGAACTCAGTACAATGAGCAGTTCTTC.

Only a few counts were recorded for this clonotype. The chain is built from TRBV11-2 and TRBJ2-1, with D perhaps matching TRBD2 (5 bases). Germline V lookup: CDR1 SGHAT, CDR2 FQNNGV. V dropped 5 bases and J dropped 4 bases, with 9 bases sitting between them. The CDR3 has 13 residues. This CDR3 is CASSQPGYNEQFF. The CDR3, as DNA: TGTGCCAGCAGCCAACCGGGATACAATGAGCAGTTCTTC.

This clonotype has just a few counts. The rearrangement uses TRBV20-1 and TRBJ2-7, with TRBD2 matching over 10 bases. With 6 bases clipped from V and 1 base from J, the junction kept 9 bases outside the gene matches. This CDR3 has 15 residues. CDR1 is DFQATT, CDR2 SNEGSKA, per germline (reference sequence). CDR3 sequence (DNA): TGCAGTGCAGGGGGCAGAGCGGGAGGGTCCTACGAGCAGTACTTC. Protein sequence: CSAGGRAGGSYEQYF.

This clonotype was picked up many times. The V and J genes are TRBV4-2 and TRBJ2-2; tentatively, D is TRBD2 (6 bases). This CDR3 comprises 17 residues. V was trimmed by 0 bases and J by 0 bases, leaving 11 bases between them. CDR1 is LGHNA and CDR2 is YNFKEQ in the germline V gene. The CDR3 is CASSQEVAETNTGELFF. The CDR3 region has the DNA TGTGCCAGCAGCCAAGAGGTAGCGGAGACGAACACCGGGGAGCTGTTTTTT.

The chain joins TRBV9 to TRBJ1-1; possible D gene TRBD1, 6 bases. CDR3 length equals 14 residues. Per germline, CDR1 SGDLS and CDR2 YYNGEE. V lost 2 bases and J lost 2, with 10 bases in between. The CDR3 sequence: CASSVGTLNTEAFF. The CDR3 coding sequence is TGTGCCAGCAGCGTCGGGACACTTAACACTGAAGCTTTCTTT.

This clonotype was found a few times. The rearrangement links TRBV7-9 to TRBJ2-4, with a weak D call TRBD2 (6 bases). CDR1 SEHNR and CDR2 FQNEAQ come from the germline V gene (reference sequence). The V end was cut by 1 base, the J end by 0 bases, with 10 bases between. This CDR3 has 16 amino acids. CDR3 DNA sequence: TGTGCCAGCAGCTTAGGGGGACTGTTAGCCAAAAACATTCAGTACTTC. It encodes CASSLGGLLAKNIQYF.

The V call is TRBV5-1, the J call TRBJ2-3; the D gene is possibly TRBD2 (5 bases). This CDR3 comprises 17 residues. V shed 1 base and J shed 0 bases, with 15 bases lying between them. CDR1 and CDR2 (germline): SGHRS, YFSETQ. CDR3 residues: CASSLNPLAASTDTQYF. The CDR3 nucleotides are TGCGCCAGCAGCTTGAACCCCCTAGCCGCTAGCACAGATACGCAGTATTTT.

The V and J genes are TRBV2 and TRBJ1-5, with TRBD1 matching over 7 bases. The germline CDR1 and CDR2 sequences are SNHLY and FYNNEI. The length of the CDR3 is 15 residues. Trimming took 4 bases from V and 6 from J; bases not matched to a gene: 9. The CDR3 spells CASSAQGFYTQPQHF. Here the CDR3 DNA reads TGTGCCAGCAGTGCACAGGGGTTTTATACTCAGCCCCAGCATTTT.

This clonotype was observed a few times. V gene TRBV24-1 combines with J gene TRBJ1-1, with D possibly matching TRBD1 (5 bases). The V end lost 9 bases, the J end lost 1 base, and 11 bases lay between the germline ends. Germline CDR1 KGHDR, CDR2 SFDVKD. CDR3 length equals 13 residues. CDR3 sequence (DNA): TGTGCCACCGGGGCGGGACCGAACACTGAAGCTTTCTTT. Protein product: CATGAGPNTEAFF.

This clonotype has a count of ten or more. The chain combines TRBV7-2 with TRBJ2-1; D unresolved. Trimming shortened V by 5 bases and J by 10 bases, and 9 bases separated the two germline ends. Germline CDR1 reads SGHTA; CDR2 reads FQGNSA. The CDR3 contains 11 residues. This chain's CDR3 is CASSPRLEQFF. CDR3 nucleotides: TGTGCCAGCAGCCCCCGGTTAGAGCAGTTCTTC.

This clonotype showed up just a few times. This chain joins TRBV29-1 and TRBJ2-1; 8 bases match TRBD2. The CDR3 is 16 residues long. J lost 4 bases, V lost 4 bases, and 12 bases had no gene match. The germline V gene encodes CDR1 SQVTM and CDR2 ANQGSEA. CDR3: CSVGDPAGGPYNEQFF. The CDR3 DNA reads TGCAGCGTTGGGGACCCGGCGGGAGGCCCTTACAATGAGCAGTTCTTC.

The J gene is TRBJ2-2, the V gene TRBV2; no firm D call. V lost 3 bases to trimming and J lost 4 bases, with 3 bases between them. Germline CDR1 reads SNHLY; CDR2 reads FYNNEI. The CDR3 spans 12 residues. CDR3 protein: CASSDLTGELFF. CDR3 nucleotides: TGTGCCAGCAGTGATCTCACCGGGGAGCTGTTTTTT.

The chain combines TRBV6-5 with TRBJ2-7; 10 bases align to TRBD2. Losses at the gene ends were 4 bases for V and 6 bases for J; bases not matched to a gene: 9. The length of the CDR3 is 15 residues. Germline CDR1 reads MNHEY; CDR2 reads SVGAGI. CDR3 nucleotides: TGTGCCAGCAGTTGGGCTCTAGCGGGAGTAAGCGAGCAGTACTTC. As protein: CASSWALAGVSEQYF.

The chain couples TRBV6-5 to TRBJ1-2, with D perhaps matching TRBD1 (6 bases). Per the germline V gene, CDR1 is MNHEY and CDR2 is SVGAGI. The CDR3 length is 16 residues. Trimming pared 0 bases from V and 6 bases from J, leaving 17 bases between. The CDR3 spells CASSYSTERGADGYTF. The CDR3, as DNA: TGTGCCAGCAGTTACTCCACCGAAAGGGGGGCCGATGGCTACACCTTC.

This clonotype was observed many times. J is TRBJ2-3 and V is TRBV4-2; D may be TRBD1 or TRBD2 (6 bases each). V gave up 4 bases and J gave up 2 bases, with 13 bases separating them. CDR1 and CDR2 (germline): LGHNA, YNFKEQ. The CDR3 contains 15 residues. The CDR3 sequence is CASSLGGGSTDTQYF. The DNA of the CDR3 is TGTGCCAGCAGCCTGGGGGGCGGCTCCACAGATACGCAGTATTTT.

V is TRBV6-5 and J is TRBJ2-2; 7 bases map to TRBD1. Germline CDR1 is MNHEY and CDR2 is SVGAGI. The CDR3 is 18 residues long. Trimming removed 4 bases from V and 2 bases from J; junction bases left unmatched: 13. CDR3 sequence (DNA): TGTGCCAGCAGTTCCTCCCCTCGTCGACAGGGCAACACCGGGGAGCTGTTTTTT. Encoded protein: CASSSSPRRQGNTGELFF.

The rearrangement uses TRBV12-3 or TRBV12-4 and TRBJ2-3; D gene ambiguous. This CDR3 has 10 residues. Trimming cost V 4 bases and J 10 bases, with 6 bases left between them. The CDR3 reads CASSSLPQYF. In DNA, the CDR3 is TGTGCCAGCAGTTCCCTACCGCAGTATTTT.

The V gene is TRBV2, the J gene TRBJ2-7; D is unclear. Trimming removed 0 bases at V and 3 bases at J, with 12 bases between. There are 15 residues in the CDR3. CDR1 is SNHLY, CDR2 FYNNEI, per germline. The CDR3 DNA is TGTGCCAGCAGTGAAGCGAAAAGGCCTCGCTACGAGCAGTACTTC. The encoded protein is CASSEAKRPRYEQYF.